These T cell receptor beta chains were read from a single sample in a study of T cell changes during pregnancy in multiple sclerosis. Here immunoSEQ multiplex PCR was the method, and the copy in TCRdb shows in-frame clones only, minus some. The table has 60,000 to 85,000 clones, 80% to 95% seen once; the top ten hold 1.4%. The material sequenced was peripheral blood, taken in the second trimester of pregnancy. All receptors derive from a female donor with multiple sclerosis, enrolled in a pregnancy study. Both conserved end residues are part of each CDR3. Fields, in order: V gene, clone size, J gene, D gene, CDR3 DNA, CDR3 protein. The D gene is left open where the match is weak. Clone size is given for some rows only: seen once, a few or many times, or a class if the clone is expanded.

TRBV21-1	.	TRBJ2-7	.	TGTGCCAGTAGGATCGGGGGGGGCCGCCACGAGCAGTACTTC	CASRIGGGRHEQYF
TRBV7-9	.	TRBJ1-2	.	TGTGCCAGCAGCTCCCAACTCGGCTACACCTTC	CASSSQLGYTF
TRBV19	once	TRBJ1-1	TRBD1	TGTGCCAGTAGTATAACCCGATTCACAGGGGACACTGAAGCTTTCTTT	CASSITRFTGDTEAFF
TRBV9	once	TRBJ2-3	.	TGTGCCAGCAGCGAGGACAGTAGAGCTTATACGCAGTATTTT	CASSEDSRAYTQYF
TRBV30	.	TRBJ1-6	TRBD1	TGTGCCTGGAGTGTGTATGAGGGGGCGTATAATTCACCCCTCCACTTT	CAWSVYEGAYNSPLHF
TRBV5-6	.	TRBJ2-7	.	TGTGCCAGCAGCATACAGGTCTACGAGCAGTACTTC	CASSIQVYEQYF
TRBV4-1	.	TRBJ1-2	TRBD1	TGCGCCAGCAGCCAAGCTACCGGGACAGGGGTCAACTATGGCTACACCTTC	CASSQATGTGVNYGYTF
TRBV11-2	.	TRBJ2-7	.	TGTGCCAGCAGCCGTTCCTACGAGCAGTACTTC	CASSRSYEQYF
TRBV6-6	.	TRBJ1-1	.	TGTGCCAGCAGCCGAACCCGAGACAGTAAGAACACTGAAGCTTTCTTT	CASSRTRDSKNTEAFF
TRBV7-9	few	TRBJ1-1	.	TGTGCCAGCAGCTCTCTTAGACTTCCGGCTTTCTTT	CASSSLRLPAFF
TRBV6-1	.	TRBJ2-5	.	TGTGCCAGCAGTGAACAGCGCGAGACCCAGTACTTC	CASSEQRETQYF
TRBV7-9	.	TRBJ2-2	TRBD1	TGTGCCAGCAGCTTCCCCCCGGGACAGATGAACACCGGGGAGCTGTTTTTT	CASSFPPGQMNTGELFF
TRBV5-1	.	TRBJ2-1	.	TGCGCCAGCAGCTTGGTACCTCAGAATGAGCAGTTCTTC	CASSLVPQNEQFF
TRBV7-8	.	TRBJ1-5	.	TGTGCCAGCAGCTTAGACCGTACACAGCCCCAGCATTTT	CASSLDRTQPQHF
TRBV6-1	few	TRBJ1-2	.	TGTGCCAGCAGTGAAGGGTCGCAGGGAGGTTGGGGCTACACCTTC	CASSEGSQGGWGYTF
TRBV7-2	.	TRBJ2-2	TRBD1	TGTGCCAGCAGTTTGACAGGGGGCTACGGCGGGGAGCTGTTTTTT	CASSLTGGYGGELFF
TRBV7-6	.	TRBJ1-2	.	TGTGCCAGCAGCCCCGGGACGGGGAGGGGCTACACCTTC	CASSPGTGRGYTF
TRBV18	.	TRBJ1-3	TRBD1	TGTGCCAGCTCACCCAGGACAGGAGGGGACACCATATATTTT	CASSPRTGGDTIYF
TRBV19	.	TRBJ2-7	TRBD1	TGTGCCAGTAGTATGGCCGGGACAGGGTACTACGAGCAGTACTTC	CASSMAGTGYYEQYF
TRBV9	.	TRBJ1-1	.	TGTGCCAGCAGCAGTACGGGGGAACAGAACACTGAAGCTTTCTTT	CASSSTGEQNTEAFF
TRBV6-6	.	TRBJ2-3	TRBD2	TGTGCCAGCAGACCTAGCGGGAGAAGCACAGATACGCAGTATTTT	CASRPSGRSTDTQYF
TRBV6-5	.	TRBJ1-1	.	TGTGCCAGCAGTTATACCCCAGGGGCCGGTGAAGCTTTCTTT	CASSYTPGAGEAFF
TRBV6-5	few	TRBJ1-1	.	TGCAAATCCACGGGGGGCGGTACTGAAGCTTTCTTT	CKSTGGGTEAFF
TRBV5-5	.	TRBJ1-2	TRBD1	TGTGCCAGCAGCTTTCCGGGACAGAAAAAAAAATATGGCTACACCTTC	CASSFPGQKKKYGYTF
TRBV2	.	TRBJ2-1	.	TGTGCCAGCAGTGTAACAGGGGGGGCCGATGAGCAGTTCTTC	CASSVTGGADEQFF
TRBV19	.	TRBJ2-2	TRBD2	TGTGCCAGTACCCCTGGCGGGGGGGTAAAAACCGGGGAGCTGTTTTTT	CASTPGGGVKTGELFF
TRBV29-1	.	TRBJ2-7	TRBD2	TGCAGCGTTGAATACGGGACTACTTACGAGCAGTACTTC	CSVEYGTTYEQYF
TRBV7-3	once	TRBJ2-7	TRBD2	TGTGCCAGCAGCACTTTAGCGGGGGCGTCGTCCTACGAGCAGTACTTC	CASSTLAGASSYEQYF
TRBV19	.	TRBJ1-5	.	TGTGCCAGTAGTATAGTTCGGGTTAGGGGTCAGCCCCAGCATTTT	CASSIVRVRGQPQHF
TRBV9	.	TRBJ1-1	TRBD1	TGTGCCAGCAGCCCACGGACAGGGTGGTACGCTTTCTTT	CASSPRTGWYAFF
TRBV28	.	TRBJ2-2	.	TGTGCCAGCAGTTTACTAGCGAGGATCAACACCGGGGAGCTGTTTTTT	CASSLLARINTGELFF
TRBV30	.	TRBJ1-5	.	TGTGCCTGGAGTCGTGACAGGACAAAGAGCAATCAGCCCCAGCATTTT	CAWSRDRTKSNQPQHF
TRBV4-3	.	TRBJ2-1	TRBD2	TGCGCCAGCAGCCAAGAATTCGGGGGGGTTTACAATGAGCAGTTCTTC	CASSQEFGGVYNEQFF
TRBV11-2	.	TRBJ2-1	TRBD2	TGTGCCAGCAGCTTAGCCCCTCTATTGGGGGGGGAGGGAGATGAGCAGTTCTTC	CASSLAPLLGGEGDEQFF
TRBV7-8	.	TRBJ2-7	TRBD1	TGTGCCAGCAGCATCCGACAGGGGGGGGCCTACGAGCAGTACTTC	CASSIRQGGAYEQYF
TRBV2	.	TRBJ2-3	.	TGTGCCAGCAGTGAAGGGGGGGTCGGGGATACGCAGTATTTT	CASSEGGVGDTQYF